The source of this T cell receptor (beta chain) is a study of lymphopenia after photon versus proton radiotherapy. A word on this clone: The antigen remains unidentified.

Method: immunoSEQ multiplex PCR; TCRdb's copy keeps in-frame clones and lacks some. Of 26,000 or so clones listed, around 81% are singletons. The germline V gene has CDR1 SGDLS and CDR2 YYNGEE. CDR3 length equals 14 residues. Trimming removed 3 bases at V and 6 bases at J, with 13 bases between. Study-level results: Post-nadir diversity loss with photons came from oligoclonal expansion, particularly CD8+ Temra cells. Survival link was tested only in deceased patients; proton benefit remains a possibility.

The specimen was peripheral blood, collected from a patient treated with photon-based radiotherapy. This chain uses TRBV9 with TRBJ1-5, with a tentative D call TRBD1 (5 bases). The TCR sequence derives from a man aged 45-60 years with gastric cancer. CDR3 residues: CASSAPGFTQPQHF. DNA for the CDR3: TGTGCCAGCAGCGCTCCAGGGTTTACTCAGCCCCAGCATTTT.